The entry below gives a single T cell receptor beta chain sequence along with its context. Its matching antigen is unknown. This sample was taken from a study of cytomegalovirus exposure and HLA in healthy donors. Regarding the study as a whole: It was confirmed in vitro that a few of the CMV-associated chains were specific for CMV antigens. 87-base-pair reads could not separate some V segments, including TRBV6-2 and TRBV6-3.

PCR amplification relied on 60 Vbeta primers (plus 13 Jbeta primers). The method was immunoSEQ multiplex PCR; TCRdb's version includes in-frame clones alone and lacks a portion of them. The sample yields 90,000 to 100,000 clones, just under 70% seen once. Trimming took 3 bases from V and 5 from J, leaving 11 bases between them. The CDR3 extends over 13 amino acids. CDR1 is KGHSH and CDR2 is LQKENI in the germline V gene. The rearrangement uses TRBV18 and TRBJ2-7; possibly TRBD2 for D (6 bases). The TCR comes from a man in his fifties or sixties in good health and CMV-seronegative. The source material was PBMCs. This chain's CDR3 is CASSPVEGNEQYV. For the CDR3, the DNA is TGTGCCAGCTCACCGGTGGAGGGGAACGAGCAGTACGTC.